Below, 20 T cell receptor beta chains from the same sample are listed, as sequenced in a study of OX40 agonist ivuxolimab in advanced cancers. Data came from immunoSEQ multiplex PCR; TCRdb stores just in-frame clones and leaves some out. The data show 58,000 or so clones, 65% to 90% seen once. Sequencing used CD4+ or CD8+ T cells sorted from blood, obtained in a trial of the OX40 agonist ivuxolimab. Receptors originate from an adult with an advanced solid tumor such as melanoma, head and neck, liver or kidney cancer.

The chain links TRBV18 to TRBJ2-1, with D perhaps TRBD2 (6 bases). Germline loops: CDR1 KGHSH, CDR2 LQKENI. The CDR3 has 13 residues. V lost 2 bases and J 10 bases, leaving 12 bases between the germline ends. The CDR3 DNA reads TGTGCCAGCTCACCAAGTGCGGCGGGAGAGCAGTTCTTC. Its protein product is CASSPSAAGEQFF.

The chain links TRBV7-9 to TRBJ1-1, with 8 bases identical to TRBD1. Germline V CDR1 and CDR2: SEHNR, FQNEAQ (reference sequence). The CDR3 is made up of 14 amino acids. The ends lost 5 bases at V and 5 bases at J; junction bases unmatched: 7. The CDR3 DNA is TGTGCCAGCAGCCCCACAGGGGGATGGACTGAAGCTTTCTTT. Its translation: CASSPTGGWTEAFF.

The chain carries TRBV10-2 and TRBJ2-7, with a possible D match to TRBD1 (6 bases). V was trimmed by 6 bases and J by 3 bases, leaving 12 bases between them. The CDR3 runs to 13 residues. The germline gives CDR1 WSHSY, CDR2 SAAADI. CDR3 nucleotides: TGCGCCAGCAGCAGGGGAGAGTTCTACGAGCAGTACTTC. As protein: CASSRGEFYEQYF.

This chain links TRBV20-1 with TRBJ2-7, with a possible D match to TRBD2 (5 bases). Per germline, CDR1 DFQATT and CDR2 SNEGSKA (reference sequence). Trimming cost V 0 bases and J 5 bases, with 5 bases left between them. This CDR3 comprises 11 residues. The CDR3 is CSAREGDEQYF. The CDR3 DNA sequence: TGCAGTGCTAGAGAGGGAGACGAGCAGTACTTC.

The chain combines TRBV2 with TRBJ1-3; D remains ambiguous. V lost 0 bases, J lost 0 bases, and 9 bases lay in between. The CDR3 length is 16 residues. Germline CDR1 and CDR2: SNHLY and FYNNEI. CDR3 DNA sequence: TGTGCCAGCAGTGAAGCGCCTGGAGACTCTGGAAACACCATATATTTT. Translation gives CASSEAPGDSGNTIYF.

This clone has just a few counts. The genes are TRBV18 and TRBJ2-7, with D perhaps matching TRBD2 (5 bases). The CDR3 length is 15 residues. The V gene's germline CDR1 is KGHSH and CDR2 LQKENI. The V end lost 1 base, the J end lost 2 bases, and 12 bases lay between the germline ends. The CDR3 nucleotides are TGTGCCAGCTCACCACTTTCGGGAAAAGCCTACGAGCAGTACTTC. This codes for CASSPLSGKAYEQYF.

V usage is TRBV11-3 and J usage is TRBJ2-3, with D perhaps given as TRBD1 or TRBD2 (5 bases each). CDR3 length: 12 amino acids. The germline CDR1 and CDR2 sequences are SGHNT and YENEEA. V was cut by 5 bases and J by 4 bases, with 7 bases left in between. The CDR3 here is CASSRGPDTQYF. Written as DNA, the CDR3 is TGTGCCAGCAGCCGGGGCCCAGATACGCAGTATTTT.

The chain employs TRBV2 and TRBJ2-1; TRBD2 agrees at 12 bases. Looked up from germline, CDR1 is SNHLY and CDR2 is FYNNEI. Trimming at V came to 3 bases and at J to 9 bases, leaving 9 bases not matched to a gene. The CDR3 is 16 residues long. For the CDR3, the DNA is TGTGCCAGCAGTGACGCGACTAGCGGGAGTTATGGTGAGCAGTTCTTC. It yields the protein CASSDATSGSYGEQFF.

In the case of this clone: The same CDR3 also results from other DNA sequences found in this sample. The gene calls are TRBV7-3 and TRBJ2-5; 7 bases are shared with TRBD1. Per germline, CDR1 SGHTA and CDR2 FQGTGA. The CDR3 is 14 amino acids. Trimming cost V 5 bases and J 2 bases; bases outside gene matches: 5. CDR3 in amino acids: CASSPTGLQETQYF. The CDR3 nucleotides are TGTGCCAGCAGCCCGACAGGGCTTCAAGAGACCCAGTACTTC.

This clone was picked up a small number of times. The rearrangement links TRBV18 to TRBJ2-7; 10 bases match TRBD1. The V gene's germline CDR1 is KGHSH and CDR2 LQKENI. Trimming cost V 6 bases and J 1 base; bases outside gene matches: 6. The CDR3 sequence is 15 residues long. The CDR3 sequence is CASSLGTGASYEQYF. The DNA of the CDR3 is TGTGCCAGCTCCCTTGGGACAGGGGCTTCCTACGAGCAGTACTTC.

Here the CDR3 reads CASSRGADNEKLFF. The DNA of the CDR3 is TGTGCCAGCTCGCGGGGTGCAGATAATGAAAAACTGTTTTTT. The genes are TRBV5-6 and TRBJ1-4; D ambiguous. The CDR3 loop spans 14 amino acids. Per the germline V gene, CDR1 is SGHDT and CDR2 is YYEEEE. V was shortened by 7 bases and J by 4 bases, with 14 bases between the two germline ends. Variable domain in full (rest from reference TRBV5-6 and TRBJ1-4): DAGVTQSPTHLIKTRGQQVTLRCSPKSGHDTVSWYQQALGQGPQFIFQYYEEEERQRGNFPDRFSGHQFPNYSSELNVNALLLGDSALYLCASSRGADNEKLFFGSGTQLSVL.

The V gene is TRBV5-6, the J gene TRBJ1-5; D gene ambiguous. The CDR3 extends over 15 amino acids. The V gene lost 0 bases and the J gene lost 3 bases, with 10 bases spanning the gap. Germline CDR1 SGHDT, CDR2 YYEEEE. CDR3 sequence (DNA): TGTGCCAGCAGCTTGGCCGGCAGACCCAATCAGCCCCAGCATTTT. This encodes CASSLAGRPNQPQHF. The full variable domain, rest sourced from reference TRBV5-6 and TRBJ1-5, is DAGVTQSPTHLIKTRGQQVTLRCSPKSGHDTVSWYQQALGQGPQFIFQYYEEEERQRGNFPDRFSGHQFPNYSSELNVNALLLGDSALYLCASSLAGRPNQPQHFGDGTRLSIL.

This clone was detected once. One end of the junction does not line up with germline, which may come from a read error. V gene TRBV4-1 combines with J gene TRBJ2-2; D possibly corresponds to TRBD2 (6 bases). This CDR3 is built from 16 residues. CDR1 is MGHRA and CDR2 is YSYEKL in the germline V gene. The CDR3 nucleotides are TGCGCCAACAGCCAAGAAAGACTAGAGGTCACCGGGGAGCTGTTTTTT. Translation: CANSQERLEVTGELFF.

The chain couples TRBV7-2 to TRBJ1-1; D not certain. Germline assignment: CDR1 SGHTA and CDR2 FQGNSA. The CDR3 length is 13 residues. V was shortened by 0 bases and J by 1 base, with 3 bases between the two germline ends. The CDR3 here is CASSLAPNTEAFF. The CDR3 DNA reads as TGTGCCAGCAGCTTAGCCCCGAACACTGAAGCTTTCTTT.

The CDR3 DNA reads TGTGCCAGTCAGGGGGCGCCGGAGACCCAGTACTTC. This encodes CASQGAPETQYF. V and J are TRBV2 and TRBJ2-5; 8 nucleotides line up with TRBD1. Per germline, CDR1 SNHLY and CDR2 FYNNEI. With V trimmed by 9 bases and J by 5 bases, 5 bases remained unmatched. The CDR3 is 12 amino acids. Complete variable domain (other parts from reference TRBV2 and TRBJ2-5): EPEVTQTPSHQVTQMGQEVILRCVPISNHLYFYWYRQILGQKVEFLVSFYNNEISEKSEIFDDQFSVERPDGSNFTLKIRSTKLEDSAMYFCASQGAPETQYFGPGTRLLVL.

This clone came up once. V gene TRBV16 combines with J gene TRBJ2-5, with D uncertain. Germline V gene lookup returns CDR1 KGHSY and CDR2 FQNENV. There are 16 residues in the CDR3. Between the trimmed V and J ends, which lost 2 bases and 1 base, there was a span of 14 bases. The CDR3: CASSQPRRGVQETQYF. For the CDR3, the DNA is TGTGCCAGCAGCCAACCCCGTAGAGGAGTCCAAGAGACCCAGTACTTC.

This chain connects TRBV6-6 to TRBJ2-2; 8 bases fit TRBD2. This CDR3 is 16 amino acids long. CDR1 MNHNY and CDR2 SVGAGI come from the germline V gene (reference sequence). V lost 0 bases, J lost 3 bases, and 3 bases stayed unmatched. The CDR3 loop is CASSYSVAGYTGELFF. In DNA, the CDR3 is TGTGCCAGCAGTTACTCGGTAGCGGGGTACACCGGGGAGCTGTTTTTT.

This chain uses TRBV11-2 with TRBJ2-7; TRBD2 is a possible D gene (6 bases). CDR1 is SGHAT, CDR2 FQNNGV, per germline. The V gene lost 5 bases and the J gene lost 0 bases, with 20 bases spanning the gap. CDR3 size: 17 residues. CDR3 region: CASSPQPPAGSSYEQYF. CDR3 bases: TGTGCCAGCAGCCCCCAACCCCCGGCGGGATCCTCCTACGAGCAGTACTTC.

The chain employs TRBV2 and TRBJ2-7, with a weak D call TRBD1 (6 bases). CDR1 SNHLY and CDR2 FYNNEI come from the germline V gene. The V gene lost 7 bases and the J gene lost 3 bases, with 16 bases spanning the gap. The CDR3 consists of 14 residues. In nucleotides, the CDR3 is TGTGCCAGCATTACAGGGTCATGGAGCTACGAGCAGTACTTC. Translation gives CASITGSWSYEQYF.

This rearrangement joins TRBV7-9 to TRBJ1-4; D gene unclear. V gave up 4 bases and J gave up 8 bases, with 14 bases separating them. This CDR3 comprises 14 residues. Germline CDR1 and CDR2: SEHNR and FQNEAQ (reference sequence). CDR3 bases: TGTGCCAGCAGCTCAAATACGGGCCGCGAAAAACTGTTTTTT. Translation gives CASSSNTGREKLFF.